The following is a T cell receptor beta chain sequence with its context. The antigen is unknown. J lost 4 bases, V lost 3 bases, and 12 bases had no gene match. The germline gives CDR1 SGHRS, CDR2 YFSETQ. The CDR3 extends over 16 amino acids. TCRdb keeps only in-frame clones here, not all; method: immunoSEQ multiplex PCR. Here the sample spans 150,000 or so clones, 90% being singletons. The data were taken from a study of T cell responses to AZD1222 COVID-19 vaccine. Study results and caveats: Scientists sampled the repertoires only once the peak T cell response had passed. Spike-specific TCR depth and breadth grew after two AZD1222 doses.

The source of this sequence is an adult who received the AZD1222 COVID-19 vaccine. The chain uses TRBV5-1 and TRBJ1-1; TRBD1 matches at 7 bases. Sequencing was performed on peripheral blood, taken 28 days after the second AZD1222 dose. The CDR3 nucleotides are TGCGCCAGCAGCTCACTAAAGACAGGGATGGTCACTGAAGCTTTCTTT. Encoded protein: CASSSLKTGMVTEAFF.